The 21 T cell receptor beta chains listed next were all sequenced from one sample in a study of T-cell memory formation after mild COVID-19. Using its own MiXCR run on the 5' RACE reads, TCRdb lists one record per CDR3 protein. Here the sample spans about 440,000 distinct CDR3 sequences, 15% to 25% being singletons. Sequenced: PBMCs or a T cell subset sorted from them (not recorded which). The receptor source for this set is an adult woman who had mild COVID-19 (a few samples of this study predate the infection). Cell type and time point are not known.

The table lists this clonotype with a few counts. The chain combines TRBV4-3 with TRBJ1-2; D perhaps matches TRBD1 (6 bases). Germline CDR1 is LGHNA and CDR2 is YSLEER. The V and J ends lost 0 bases and 11 bases respectively, with 10 bases between them. The CDR3 contains 12 residues. The CDR3 coding sequence is TGCGCCAGCAGCCAAGATCTAGGGGGATACACCTTC. Translating it yields CASSQDLGGYTF.

A few counts support this clonotype. V is TRBV10-3 and J is TRBJ2-5; no reliable D call. V lost 3 bases to trimming and J lost 2 bases, with 7 bases between them. This CDR3 has 13 residues. The V gene's germline CDR1 is ENHRY and CDR2 SYGVKD. CDR3 sequence: CAISEGQQETQYF. The CDR3 DNA is TGTGCCATCAGTGAAGGGCAGCAAGAGACCCAGTACTTC.

This chain uses TRBV7-2 with TRBJ2-2; tentative D call: TRBD2 (6 bases). The germline V gene has CDR1 SGHTA and CDR2 FQGNSA. V shed 8 bases and J shed 3 bases, with 16 bases lying between them. The CDR3 runs 15 residues. CDR3 nucleotides: TGTGCCAGCCGTTCGCCGGGACTCCACACCGGGGAGCTGTTTTTT. Residues: CASRSPGLHTGELFF.

This clonotype was detected many times. This chain uses TRBV4-3 with TRBJ2-3; 7 bases map to TRBD2. V shed 3 bases and J 5 bases; nucleotides not matched to a gene: 2. The germline V gene encodes CDR1 LGHNA and CDR2 YSLEER. This CDR3 has 13 residues. As DNA, the CDR3 is TGCGCCAGCAGCCAGTTAGCGGGAGATACGCAGTATTTT. This gives the protein CASSQLAGDTQYF.

This clonotype was counted only a few times. The V gene is TRBV20-1, the J gene TRBJ1-1; 7 nucleotides agree with TRBD1. This CDR3 has 15 residues. Germline CDR1 DFQATT, CDR2 SNEGSKA (reference sequence). J lost 5 bases, V lost 1 base, and 10 bases had no gene match. The CDR3 DNA reads TGCAGTGCTAGAGTTACAGGGGTTGTACGGACTGAAGCTTTCTTT. Its translation: CSARVTGVVRTEAFF.

This clonotype was counted a few times. The chain combines TRBV24-1 with TRBJ2-3; 7 bases agree with TRBD1. V trimming: 4 bases; J trimming: 5 bases; junction bases outside the gene matches: 14. CDR3 length equals 17 residues. The germline V gene encodes CDR1 KGHDR and CDR2 SFDVKD. DNA of the CDR3: TGTGCCACCAGTGACCGCTCGACAGGGCAGACGGGAGATACGCAGTATTTT. Translating it yields CATSDRSTGQTGDTQYF.

This clonotype came up a few times. The chain has TRBV7-2 and TRBJ2-3; 11 bases fit TRBD1. Unmatched junction bases numbered 4, after V lost 3 bases and J lost 5 bases. Germline V gives CDR1 SGHTA, CDR2 FQGNSA. CDR3 length: 15 amino acids. CDR3 residues: CASSFGGTGGDTQYF. The CDR3 bases are TGTGCCAGCAGCTTTGGTGGGACAGGGGGAGATACGCAGTATTTT.

This chain joins TRBV12-3 or TRBV12-4 and TRBJ2-3, with D maybe TRBD1 (6 bases). The CDR3 runs 13 residues. V was pared by 5 bases and J by 1 base, with 7 bases between. The CDR3 here is CASSDRRTDTQYF. CDR3 in DNA: TGTGCCAGCAGTGACAGGCGCACAGATACGCAGTATTTT.

The CDR3 region is CASSSGRIQETQYF. Here the CDR3 DNA reads TGTGCCAGCAGTTCCGGACGGATTCAAGAGACCCAGTACTTC. The rearrangement links TRBV7-9 to TRBJ2-5, with D unclear. CDR1 and CDR2 (germline): SEHNR, FQNEAQ (reference sequence). V lost 6 bases, J lost 2 bases, and 13 bases lay in between. The CDR3 is made up of 14 amino acids.

This clonotype was observed a handful of times. The chain links TRBV15 to TRBJ1-2, with 8 bases fitting TRBD1. Germline CDR1 and CDR2: LNHNV and YYDKDF (reference sequence). V trimming: 3 bases; J trimming: 7 bases; junction bases outside the gene matches: 7. This CDR3 comprises 14 residues. The CDR3 DNA sequence: TGTGCCACCAGCAGCAGACAGGGGAGGAGTGGCTACACCTTC. Its protein is CATSSRQGRSGYTF.

The CDR3 sequence: CASTLLQGRETQYF. The CDR3 coding sequence is TGTGCCAGCACCCTCCTACAGGGCCGTGAGACCCAGTACTTC. The chain has TRBV6-2 or TRBV6-3 and TRBJ2-5; D is perhaps TRBD1 (6 bases). The CDR3 spans 14 residues. The germline V gene encodes CDR1 MNHEY and CDR2 SVGEGT. The germline V and J ends were trimmed by 7 bases and 5 bases, with 17 bases remaining between them.

This clonotype came up many times. The chain combines TRBV7-9 with TRBJ1-1; 7 positions match TRBD1. Germline V lookup: CDR1 SEHNR, CDR2 FQNEAQ (reference sequence). The CDR3 loop spans 15 amino acids. Germline trimming cut 4 bases from V and 1 base from J; bases unmatched to any gene: 6. The CDR3 DNA reads as TGTGCCAGCAGCTCTCGACAGGGCCGGAACACTGAAGCTTTCTTT. Its translation: CASSSRQGRNTEAFF. The full variable domain, in which reference TRBV7-9 and TRBJ1-1 provide the parts outside the CDR3, is DTGVSQNPRHKITKRGQNVTFRCDPISEHNRLYWYRQTLGQGPEFLTYFQNEAQLEKSRLLSDRFSAERPKGSFSTLEIQRTEQGDSAMYLCASSSRQGRNTEAFFGQGTRLTVV.

This chain connects TRBV20-1 to TRBJ2-3; TRBD2 might be the D (6 bases). Trimming left V 3 bases short and J 0 bases short, with 10 bases between. Per the germline V gene, CDR1 is DFQATT and CDR2 is SNEGSKA (reference sequence). The CDR3 runs 14 residues. Written as DNA, the CDR3 is TGCAGTGCTAGCGGTAGCGGCAGCACAGATACGCAGTATTTT. Its translation: CSASGSGSTDTQYF.

The chain combines TRBV20-1 with TRBJ2-1; D remains ambiguous. CDR1 and CDR2 (germline): DFQATT, SNEGSKA (reference sequence). The length of the CDR3 is 11 residues. The V gene lost 0 bases and the J gene lost 11 bases, with 8 bases spanning the gap. CDR3 in amino acids: CSARDSIKQFF. DNA of the CDR3: TGCAGTGCTAGAGATTCGATCAAGCAGTTCTTC.

This clonotype was seen more than once but under ten times. The chain has TRBV19 and TRBJ2-7; the D gene is possibly TRBD2 (6 bases). CDR1 is LNHDA and CDR2 is SQIVND in the germline V gene (reference sequence). V lost 2 bases and J 6 bases, leaving 17 bases between the germline ends. CDR3 length: 15 amino acids. The CDR3 region is CASSIIHGGALEQYF. In DNA, the CDR3 is TGTGCCAGTAGTATAATCCATGGAGGGGCTCTCGAGCAGTACTTC.

V usage is TRBV12-5 and J usage is TRBJ1-5; the match to TRBD1 covers 10 bases. The V segment lost 0 bases and the J segment 4 bases; nucleotides outside the gene matches: 12. This CDR3 comprises 19 residues. Germline V gene lookup returns CDR1 LGHNT and CDR2 FRNRAP. DNA of the CDR3: TGTGCTAGTGGTTTGGTAGGTTCTGGGGGACAGGGGAGTAATCAGCCCCAGCATTTT. It yields the protein CASGLVGSGGQGSNQPQHF.

The J gene is TRBJ2-1, the V gene TRBV5-1, with 12 positions matching TRBD2. In germline, CDR1 is SGHRS, CDR2 YFSETQ. This CDR3 has 17 amino acids. Trimming at V came to 4 bases and at J to 2 bases, leaving 7 bases not matched to a gene. This CDR3 reads CASSRETSGSTYNEQFF. DNA for the CDR3: TGCGCCAGCAGCCGGGAGACTAGCGGGAGTACCTACAATGAGCAGTTCTTC.

This clonotype was detected only a few times. The CDR3 sequence: CASGQGKTQYF. CDR3 DNA: TGTGCCAGCGGACAGGGAAAGACCCAGTACTTC. The rearrangement links TRBV6-5 to TRBJ2-5; 8 positions agree with TRBD1. Germline V lookup: CDR1 MNHEY, CDR2 SVGAGI. The CDR3 spans 11 residues. With V trimmed by 8 bases and J by 6 bases, 2 bases remained unmatched.

In its sample, this clonotype was seen many times. The CDR3 DNA reads TGTGCCAGCAGTTCACCTAGCCGGAACACCGGGGAGCTGTTTTTT. Translation: CASSSPSRNTGELFF. The V gene is TRBV12-3 or TRBV12-4, the J gene TRBJ2-2, with D maybe TRBD2 (5 bases). CDR3 length equals 15 residues. The ends were cut back, 4 bases at V and 1 base at J, with 10 bases in the middle.

The chain links TRBV3-1 to TRBJ1-1; D might be TRBD1 (6 bases). CDR1 and CDR2 (germline): LGHDT, YNNKEL (reference sequence). Between the trimmed V and J ends, which lost 4 bases and 1 base, there was a span of 10 bases. This CDR3 contains 14 residues. Written as DNA, the CDR3 is TGTGCCAGCAGCCTCCTGACAGGGAACACTGAAGCTTTCTTT. Protein: CASSLLTGNTEAFF.

In DNA, the CDR3 is TGCGCCAGCAGCATACCGGGACGTCCGAACACTGAAGCTTTCTTT. This encodes CASSIPGRPNTEAFF. This chain joins TRBV5-1 and TRBJ1-1, with D possibly matching TRBD1 (5 bases). V was clipped by 4 bases and J by 1 base, with 14 bases between them. The CDR3 has 15 residues. The germline V gene encodes CDR1 SGHRS and CDR2 YFSETQ.